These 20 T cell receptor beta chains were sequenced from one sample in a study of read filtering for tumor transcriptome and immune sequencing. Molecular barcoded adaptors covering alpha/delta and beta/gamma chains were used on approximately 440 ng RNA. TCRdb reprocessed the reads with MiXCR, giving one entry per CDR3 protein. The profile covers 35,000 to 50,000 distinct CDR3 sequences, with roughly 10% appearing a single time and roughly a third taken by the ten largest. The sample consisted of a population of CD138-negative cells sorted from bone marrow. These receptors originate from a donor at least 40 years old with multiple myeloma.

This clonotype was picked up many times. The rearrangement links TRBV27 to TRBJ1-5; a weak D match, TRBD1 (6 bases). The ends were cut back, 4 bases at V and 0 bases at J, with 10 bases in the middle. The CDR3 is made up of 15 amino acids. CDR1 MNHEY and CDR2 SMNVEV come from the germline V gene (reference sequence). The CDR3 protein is CASSSGHYSNQPQHF. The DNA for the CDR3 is TGTGCCAGCAGTTCGGGACACTATAGCAATCAGCCCCAGCATTTT.

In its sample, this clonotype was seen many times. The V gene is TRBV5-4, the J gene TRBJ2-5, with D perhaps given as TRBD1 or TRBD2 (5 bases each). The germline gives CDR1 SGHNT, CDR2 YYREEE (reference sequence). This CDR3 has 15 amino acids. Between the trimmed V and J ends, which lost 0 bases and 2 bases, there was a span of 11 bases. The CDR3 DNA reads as TGTGCCAGCAGCTTGGAACGAGGGGATCAAGAGACCCAGTACTTC. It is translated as CASSLERGDQETQYF.

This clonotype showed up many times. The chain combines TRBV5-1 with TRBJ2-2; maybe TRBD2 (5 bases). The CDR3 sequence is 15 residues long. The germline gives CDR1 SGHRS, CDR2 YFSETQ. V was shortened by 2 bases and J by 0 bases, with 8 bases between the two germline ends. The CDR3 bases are TGCGCCAGCAGCTTCTGGGAGACGAACACCGGGGAGCTGTTTTTT. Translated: CASSFWETNTGELFF.

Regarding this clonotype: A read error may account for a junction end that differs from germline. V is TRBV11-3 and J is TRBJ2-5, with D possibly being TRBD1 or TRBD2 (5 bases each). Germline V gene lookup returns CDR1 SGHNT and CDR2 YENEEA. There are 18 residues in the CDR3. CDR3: CASSLDRGPTGRQETQYF. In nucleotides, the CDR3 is TGTGCCAGCAGCCTAGATCGGGGCCCGACTGGCAGGCAAGAGACCCAGTACTTC.

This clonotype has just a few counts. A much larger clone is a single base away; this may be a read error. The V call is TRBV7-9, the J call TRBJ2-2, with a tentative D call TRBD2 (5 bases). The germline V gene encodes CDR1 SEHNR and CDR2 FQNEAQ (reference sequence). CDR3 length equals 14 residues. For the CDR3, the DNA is TGTGCCAGCGGTATCCCCACCCAAGCCGGGAAGCTGTTTTTT. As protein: CASGIPTQAGKLFF.

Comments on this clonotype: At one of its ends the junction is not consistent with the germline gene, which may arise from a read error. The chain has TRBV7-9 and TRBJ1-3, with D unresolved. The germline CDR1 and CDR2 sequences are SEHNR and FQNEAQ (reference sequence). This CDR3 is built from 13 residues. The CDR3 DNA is TGTGCCAGCAACCAATTGGAGACTCACCCTCGCCATTTT. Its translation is CASNQLETHPRHF. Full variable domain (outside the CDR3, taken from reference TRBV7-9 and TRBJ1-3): DTGVSQNPRHKITKRGQNVTFRCDPISEHNRLYWYRQTLGQGPEFLTYFQNEAQLEKSRLLSDRFSAERPKGSFSTLEIQRTEQGDSAMYLCASNQLETHPRHFGEGSWLTVV.

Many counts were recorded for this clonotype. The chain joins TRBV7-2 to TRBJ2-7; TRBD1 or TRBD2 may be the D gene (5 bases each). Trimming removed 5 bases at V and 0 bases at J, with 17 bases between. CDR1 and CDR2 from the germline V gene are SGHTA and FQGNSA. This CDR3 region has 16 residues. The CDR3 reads CASSRTGTPSSYEQYF. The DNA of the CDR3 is TGTGCCAGCAGCCGGACCGGGACCCCAAGCTCCTACGAGCAGTACTTC.

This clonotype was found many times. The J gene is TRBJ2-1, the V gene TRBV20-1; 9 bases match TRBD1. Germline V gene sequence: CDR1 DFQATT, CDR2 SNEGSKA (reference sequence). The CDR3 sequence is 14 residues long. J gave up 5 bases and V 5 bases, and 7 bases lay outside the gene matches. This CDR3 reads CSAGGQGDNNEQFF. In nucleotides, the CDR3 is TGCAGTGCTGGGGGACAGGGAGATAACAATGAGCAGTTCTTC.

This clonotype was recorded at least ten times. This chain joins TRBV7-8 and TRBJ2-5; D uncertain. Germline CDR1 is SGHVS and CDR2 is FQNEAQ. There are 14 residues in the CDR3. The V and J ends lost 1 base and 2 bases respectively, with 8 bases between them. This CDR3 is CASSLGTAQETQYF. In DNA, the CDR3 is TGTGCCAGCAGCTTAGGGACGGCTCAAGAGACCCAGTACTTC.

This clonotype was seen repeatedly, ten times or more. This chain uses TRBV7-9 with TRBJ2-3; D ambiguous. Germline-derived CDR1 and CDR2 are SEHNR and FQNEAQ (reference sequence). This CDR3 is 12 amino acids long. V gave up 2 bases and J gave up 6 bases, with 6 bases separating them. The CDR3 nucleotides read TGTGCCAGCAGCTTACCCGCGGATACGCAGTATTTT. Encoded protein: CASSLPADTQYF.

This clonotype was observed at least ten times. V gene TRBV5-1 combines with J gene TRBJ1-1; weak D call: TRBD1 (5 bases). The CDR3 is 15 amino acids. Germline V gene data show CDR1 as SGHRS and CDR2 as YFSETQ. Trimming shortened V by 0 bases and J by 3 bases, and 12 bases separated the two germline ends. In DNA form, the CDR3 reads TGCGCCAGCAGCTTGGTGCCTTCGGGGGACACTGAAGCTTTCTTT. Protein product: CASSLVPSGDTEAFF.

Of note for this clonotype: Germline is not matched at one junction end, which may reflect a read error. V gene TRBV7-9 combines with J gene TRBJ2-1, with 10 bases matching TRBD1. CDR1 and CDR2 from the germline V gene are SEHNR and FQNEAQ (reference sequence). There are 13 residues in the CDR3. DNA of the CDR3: TGTACCAGCAGACAGGGGGCTGCAAATGAGCAGCTCTTC. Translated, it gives CTSRQGAANEQLF.

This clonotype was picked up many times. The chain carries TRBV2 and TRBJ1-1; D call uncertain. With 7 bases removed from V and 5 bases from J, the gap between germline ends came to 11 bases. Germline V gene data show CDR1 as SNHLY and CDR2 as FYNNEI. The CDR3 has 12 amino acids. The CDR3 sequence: CASTFVGTEAFF. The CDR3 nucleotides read TGTGCCAGCACCTTTGTGGGGACTGAAGCTTTCTTT.

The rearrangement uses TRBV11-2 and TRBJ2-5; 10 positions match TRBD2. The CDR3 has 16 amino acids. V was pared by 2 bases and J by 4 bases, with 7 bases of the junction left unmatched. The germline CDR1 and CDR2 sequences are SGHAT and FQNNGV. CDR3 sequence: CASSLTAGGPLETQYF. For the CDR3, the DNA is TGTGCCAGCAGCTTAACAGCGGGGGGGCCGTTAGAGACCCAGTACTTC. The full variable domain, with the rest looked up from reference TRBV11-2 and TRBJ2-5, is EAGVAQSPRYKIIEKRQSVAFWCNPISGHATLYWYQQILGQGPKLLIQFQNNGVVDDSQLPKDRFSAERLKGVDSTLKIQPAKLEDSAVYLCASSLTAGGPLETQYFGPGTRLLVL.

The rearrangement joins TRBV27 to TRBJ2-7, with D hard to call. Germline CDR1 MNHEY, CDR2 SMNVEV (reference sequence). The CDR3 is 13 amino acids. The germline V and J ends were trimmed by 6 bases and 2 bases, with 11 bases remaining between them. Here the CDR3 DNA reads TGTGCCAGCAGACCGGACGGTCCCTACGAGCAGTACTTC. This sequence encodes CASRPDGPYEQYF.

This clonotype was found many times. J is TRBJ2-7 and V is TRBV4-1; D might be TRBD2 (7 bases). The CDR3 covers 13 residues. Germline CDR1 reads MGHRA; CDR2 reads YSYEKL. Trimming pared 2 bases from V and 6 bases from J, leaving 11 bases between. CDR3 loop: CASSQRGGGEQYF. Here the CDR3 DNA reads TGCGCCAGCAGCCAACGGGGAGGGGGCGAGCAGTACTTC.

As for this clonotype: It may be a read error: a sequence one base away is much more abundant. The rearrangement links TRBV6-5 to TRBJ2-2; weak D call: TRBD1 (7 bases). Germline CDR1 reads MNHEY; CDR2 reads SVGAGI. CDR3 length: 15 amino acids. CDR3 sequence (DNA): TGTGCCAGCAGCCCTGGGAAGGGGGCCGGCGGGGAGCTGTCTTTT. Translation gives CASSPGKGAGGELSF.

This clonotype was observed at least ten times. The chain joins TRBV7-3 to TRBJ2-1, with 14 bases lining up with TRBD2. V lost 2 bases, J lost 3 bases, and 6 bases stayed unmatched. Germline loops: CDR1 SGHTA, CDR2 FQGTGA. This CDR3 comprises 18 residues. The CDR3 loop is CASSLVGLAGEIYNEQFF. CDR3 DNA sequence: TGTGCCAGCAGCTTAGTGGGACTAGCGGGGGAGATCTACAATGAGCAGTTCTTC.

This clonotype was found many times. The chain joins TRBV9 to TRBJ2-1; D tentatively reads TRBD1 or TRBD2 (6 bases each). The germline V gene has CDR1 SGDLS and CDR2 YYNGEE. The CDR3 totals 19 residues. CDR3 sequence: CAQRMGTCRWVIGGNEQFF. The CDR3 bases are TGTGCGCAGCGGATGGGGACATGTCGGTGGGTAATCGGGGGCAATGAGCAGTTCTTC.

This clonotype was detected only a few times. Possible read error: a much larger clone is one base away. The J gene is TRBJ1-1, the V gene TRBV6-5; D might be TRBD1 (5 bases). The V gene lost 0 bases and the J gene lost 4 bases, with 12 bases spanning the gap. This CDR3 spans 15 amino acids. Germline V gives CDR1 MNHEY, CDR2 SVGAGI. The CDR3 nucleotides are TGTGCCAGCAGTTACTCGGGCAGGGTGAGCACTGAAGCTTTCTTT. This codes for CASSYSGRVSTEAFF.